The T cell receptor (beta chain) under discussion was sequenced for a study of OX40 agonist ivuxolimab in advanced cancers. Trimming cost V 7 bases and J 2 bases, with 15 bases left between them. The germline CDR1 and CDR2 sequences are MDHEN and SYDVKM. The CDR3 length is 14 residues. Only in-frame clones appear in the TCRdb table, and some are missing; sequencing was by immunoSEQ multiplex PCR. The table has tens of thousands of clones, 88% seen once; the top ten hold about 0.9%. The gene calls are TRBV28 and TRBJ2-7, with D uncertain. Material: CD4+ or CD8+ T cells sorted from blood, obtained in a trial of the OX40 agonist ivuxolimab. The receptor's source is an adult with an advanced solid tumor such as melanoma, head and neck, liver or kidney cancer. This CDR3 is CASTASQSPYEQYF. CDR3 nucleotides: TGTGCCAGCACCGCATCCCAATCCCCCTACGAGCAGTACTTC.